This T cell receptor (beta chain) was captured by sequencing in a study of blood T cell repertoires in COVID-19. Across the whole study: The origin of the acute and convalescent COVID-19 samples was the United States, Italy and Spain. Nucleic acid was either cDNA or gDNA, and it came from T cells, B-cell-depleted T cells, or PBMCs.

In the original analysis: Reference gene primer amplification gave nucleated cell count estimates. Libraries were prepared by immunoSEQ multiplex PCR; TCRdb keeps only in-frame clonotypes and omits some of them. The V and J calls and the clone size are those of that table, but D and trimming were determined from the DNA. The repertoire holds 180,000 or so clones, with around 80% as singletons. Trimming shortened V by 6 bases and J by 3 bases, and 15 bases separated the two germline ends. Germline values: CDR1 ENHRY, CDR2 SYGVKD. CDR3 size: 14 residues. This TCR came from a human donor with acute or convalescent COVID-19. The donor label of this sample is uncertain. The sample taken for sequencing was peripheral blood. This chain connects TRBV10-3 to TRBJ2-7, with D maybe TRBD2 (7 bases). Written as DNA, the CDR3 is TGTGCCATCAGCGGGGGGCGGGTAGTCTACGAGCAGTACTTC. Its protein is CAISGGRVVYEQYF.